Sequencing of this T cell receptor (beta chain) was carried out in a study of blood T cell repertoires in COVID-19. Study background: T cells, B-cell-depleted T cells, or PBMCs supplied cDNA or gDNA.

TCRdb keeps only in-frame clones here, not all; method: immunoSEQ multiplex PCR. The table has approximately 300,000 clones, around 88% seen once. The V and J ends lost 0 bases and 0 bases respectively, with 12 bases between them. The CDR3 contains 17 residues. Germline values: CDR1 ENHRY, CDR2 SYGVKD. Sequences were obtained from peripheral blood. The receptor comes from a woman aged 45-60 years with acute or convalescent COVID-19. The chain joins TRBV10-3 to TRBJ1-3; D gene ambiguous. CDR3: CAISESGSSFSGNTIYF. CDR3 DNA: TGTGCCATCAGTGAGTCTGGGAGCAGCTTCTCTGGAAACACCATATATTTT.